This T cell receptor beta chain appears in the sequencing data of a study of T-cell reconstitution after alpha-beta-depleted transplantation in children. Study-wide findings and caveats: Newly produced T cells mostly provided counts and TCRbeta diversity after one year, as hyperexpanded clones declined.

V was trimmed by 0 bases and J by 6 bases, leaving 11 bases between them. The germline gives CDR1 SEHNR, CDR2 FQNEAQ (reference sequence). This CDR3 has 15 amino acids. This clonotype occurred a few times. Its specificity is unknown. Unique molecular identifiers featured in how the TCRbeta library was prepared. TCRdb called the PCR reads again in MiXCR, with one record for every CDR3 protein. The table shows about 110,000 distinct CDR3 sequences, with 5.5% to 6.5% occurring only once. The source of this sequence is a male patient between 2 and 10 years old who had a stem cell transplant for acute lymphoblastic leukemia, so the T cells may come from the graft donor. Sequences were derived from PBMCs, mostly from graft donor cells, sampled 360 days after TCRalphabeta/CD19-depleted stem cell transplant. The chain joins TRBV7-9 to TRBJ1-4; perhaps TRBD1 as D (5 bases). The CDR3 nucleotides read TGTGCCAGCAGCTTAGCCGGGGCGGGGGATGAAAAACTGTTTTTT. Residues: CASSLAGAGDEKLFF.